The 3 T cell receptor beta chains in this list originate from one sample, sequenced in a study of blood T cell repertoires in COVID-19. Libraries were prepared by immunoSEQ multiplex PCR; TCRdb keeps only in-frame clonotypes and omits some of them. The sample includes 80,000 or so clones, approximately 85% of them seen just once. Sequenced input: peripheral blood. Receptors were obtained from a man aged 55 to 70 with COVID-19, enrolled during active disease.

The chain couples TRBV5-6 to TRBJ2-7, with 9 nucleotides matching TRBD1. In germline, CDR1 is SGHDT, CDR2 YYEEEE. The trim removed 2 bases at V and 5 bases at J, leaving 5 bases unmatched. CDR3 length equals 14 residues. The CDR3 spells CASSFGQGRDEQYF. CDR3 coding DNA: TGTGCCAGCAGCTTCGGACAGGGGCGGGACGAGCAGTACTTC.

J is TRBJ1-3 and V is TRBV7-7, with 8 bases matching TRBD1. The CDR3 loop spans 16 amino acids. V lost 5 bases to trimming and J lost 1 base; unmatched junction nucleotides: 7. Per the germline V gene, CDR1 is SSHAT and CDR2 is FNYEAQ (reference sequence). The DNA of the CDR3 is TGTGCCAGCAGCAAGTCCGGGACAGGATCTGGAAACACCATATATTTT. As protein: CASSKSGTGSGNTIYF.

The J gene is TRBJ1-2, the V gene TRBV5-1, with 7 nucleotides matching TRBD1. V dropped 4 bases and J dropped 3; count of bases not matched to a gene: 15. Germline V gives CDR1 SGHRS, CDR2 YFSETQ. The CDR3 totals 17 residues. CDR3 nucleotides: TGCGCCAGCAGCCAACGTAAGGGTACAGGGGACCACTATGGCTACACCTTC. This encodes CASSQRKGTGDHYGYTF.